These T cell receptor beta chains were read from a single sample in a study of cytomegalovirus exposure and HLA in healthy donors. TCRdb's copy holds only in-frame clones and misses some; the assay was immunoSEQ multiplex PCR. The sample holds about 160,000 clones, roughly 80% seen once. Sequencing used PBMCs. Receptors originate from a man aged 50-59 years in good health and CMV-seropositive. The CDR3 runs from the conserved cysteine through the conserved F or W. The D gene is left open where the match is weak. The listing skips clone size in some rows; elsewhere it reads once, few, many or a size class.

J gene,D gene,V gene,clone size,CDR3 DNA,CDR3 protein
TRBJ2-3,TRBD2,TRBV5-1,.,TGCGCCAGCAGCTTGGACCTAGCGGGAGGCGGGGGAGATACGCAGTATTTT,CASSLDLAGGGGDTQYF
TRBJ1-2,.,TRBV30,.,TGTGCCTGGAGCGGCAGTACAGGGAACTATGGCTACACCTTC,CAWSGSTGNYGYTF
TRBJ1-1,.,TRBV15,.,TGTGCCACCAGCAGAGATAACGGGGACACTGAAGCTTTCTTT,CATSRDNGDTEAFF
TRBJ1-1,.,TRBV12-5,.,TGTGCTAGTGGTTCAGGACAGAACACTGAAGCTTTCTTT,CASGSGQNTEAFF
TRBJ1-2,.,TRBV9,.,TGTGCCAGCAGCCCACCCTTGGGGCACGATAACTATGGCTACACCTTC,CASSPPLGHDNYGYTF
TRBJ1-6,.,TRBV7-9,.,TGTGCCAGCAGCTTAGCCGATTCACCCCTCCACTTT,CASSLADSPLHF
TRBJ2-3,TRBD2,TRBV30,.,TGTGCCTGGAGACTAGCGGGGGGCACAGATACGCAGTATTTT,CAWRLAGGTDTQYF
TRBJ2-1,.,TRBV29-1,.,TGCAGCGTTGAGAGGGATAGCTCCTACAATGAGCAGTTCTTC,CSVERDSSYNEQFF
TRBJ2-5,.,TRBV5-1,once,TGCGCCAGCAGCTTGGGGGCGCGGGGAGAGACCCAGTACTTC,CASSLGARGETQYF
TRBJ1-1,.,TRBV29-1,.,TGCAGCGTAGGAAAACAGGACGCCGCTGAAGCTTTCTTT,CSVGKQDAAEAFF
TRBJ2-2,TRBD1,TRBV6-5,.,TGTGCCAGCAGTTACTGGGACAGTAACACCGGGGAGCTGTTTTTT,CASSYWDSNTGELFF
TRBJ2-7,TRBD2,TRBV2,.,TGTGCCAGCAGTTCAGCGATAGGGACTAGCGGGAGATCCGCCTACGAGCAGTACTTC,CASSSAIGTSGRSAYEQYF
TRBJ2-7,TRBD2,TRBV11-2,.,TGTGCCAGCAGCAGAGACGGTAGCGGGGGCTTCGAGCAGTACTTC,CASSRDGSGGFEQYF
TRBJ2-3,.,TRBV1,.,TGCACCAGTTGGACCGGGACTAGCGGACATATCACAGATACGCAGTATTTT,CTSWTGTSGHITDTQYF
TRBJ2-7,TRBD1,TRBV7-7,.,TGTGCTAGCAGCTTGGCAGGGGGCCGGGACGAGCAGTACTTC,CASSLAGGRDEQYF
TRBJ2-7,TRBD1,TRBV7-8,.,TGTGCCAGCAGGTTAGGACAGGTGAACGAGCAGTACTTC,CASRLGQVNEQYF
TRBJ2-1,TRBD2,TRBV18,.,TGTGCCAGCTCACAATCAACTAGCGGGAGGGCTCTCTCCTACAATGAGCAGTTCTTC,CASSQSTSGRALSYNEQFF
TRBJ1-1,.,TRBV7-9,once,TGTGCCAGCAGCTCCGGGAGGAGGGGAGGGGACACTGAAGCTTTCTTT,CASSSGRRGGDTEAFF
TRBJ1-5,.,TRBV28,.,TGTGCCAGCAGTCCTTTCGGGGGCGGGGGGGCGGGCAATCAGCCCCAGCATTTT,CASSPFGGGGAGNQPQHF
TRBJ2-1,TRBD1,TRBV6-5,.,TGTGCCAGCTCCTGGGACAGGGACAACAATGAGCAGTTCTTC,CASSWDRDNNEQFF
TRBJ2-1,.,TRBV9,.,TGTGCCAGCAGCGCCTATGATGGGGGCTCTTACAATGAGCAGTTCTTC,CASSAYDGGSYNEQFF
TRBJ2-5,TRBD1,TRBV27,once,TGTGCCAGCACTAGATCAGGGGGCAACCAAGAGACCCAGTACTTC,CASTRSGGNQETQYF
TRBJ1-1,.,TRBV4-2,.,TGTGCCAGCAGCTGGACAGATAACACTGAAGCTTTCTTT,CASSWTDNTEAFF
TRBJ1-2,.,TRBV6-1,.,TGTGCCAGCAGTCGCCTAGGTGTAATCAACTATGGCTACACCTTC,CASSRLGVINYGYTF
TRBJ1-2,TRBD1,TRBV6-5,.,TGTGCCAGCAGTTACTCGACAGGGGAGGCTGGCTACACCTTC,CASSYSTGEAGYTF
TRBJ1-3,TRBD1,TRBV28,.,TGTGCCAGCAGTTCCGGGACAGGGACTCGGTCTGGAAACACCATATATTTT,CASSSGTGTRSGNTIYF
TRBJ2-2,.,TRBV4-3,.,TGCGCCAGCAGCCAAGAACTAGCCGGGGAGCTGTTTTTT,CASSQELAGELFF
TRBJ1-1,.,TRBV7-9,.,TGTGCCAGCAGCTTAGGATTTGGAGCTACCGGGTCTGAAGCTTTCTTT,CASSLGFGATGSEAFF